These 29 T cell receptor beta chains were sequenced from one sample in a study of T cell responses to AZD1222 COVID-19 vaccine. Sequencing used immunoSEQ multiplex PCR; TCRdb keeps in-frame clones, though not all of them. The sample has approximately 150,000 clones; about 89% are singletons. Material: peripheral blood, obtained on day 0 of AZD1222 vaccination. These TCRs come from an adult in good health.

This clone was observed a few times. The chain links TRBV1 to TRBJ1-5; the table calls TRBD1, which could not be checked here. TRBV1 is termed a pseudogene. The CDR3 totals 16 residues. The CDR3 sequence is CTSSQESGGFNQPQHF. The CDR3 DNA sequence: TGCACCAGCAGCCAAGAATCAGGGGGATTCAATCAGCCCCAGCATTTT.

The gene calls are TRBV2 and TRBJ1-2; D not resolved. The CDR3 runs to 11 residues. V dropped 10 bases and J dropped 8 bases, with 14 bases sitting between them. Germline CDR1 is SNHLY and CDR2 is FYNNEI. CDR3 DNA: TGTGCCACAGATCGGCAGATCGGCTACACCTTC. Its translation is CATDRQIGYTF.

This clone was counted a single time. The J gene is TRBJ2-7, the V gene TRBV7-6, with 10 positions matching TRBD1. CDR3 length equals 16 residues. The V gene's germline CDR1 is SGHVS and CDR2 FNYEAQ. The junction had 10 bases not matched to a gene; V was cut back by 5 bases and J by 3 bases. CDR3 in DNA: TGTGCCAGCAGCCCTTCCCGGGACAGGGGACGCTACGAGCAGTACTTC. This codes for CASSPSRDRGRYEQYF.

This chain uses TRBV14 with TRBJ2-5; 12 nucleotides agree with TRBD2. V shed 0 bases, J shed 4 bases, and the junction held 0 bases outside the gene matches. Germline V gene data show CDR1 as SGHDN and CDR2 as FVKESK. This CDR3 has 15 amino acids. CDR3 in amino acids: CASSQETSGRETQYF. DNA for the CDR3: TGTGCCAGCAGCCAAGAGACTAGCGGGAGAGAGACCCAGTACTTC. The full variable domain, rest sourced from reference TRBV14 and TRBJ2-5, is EAGVTQFPSHSVIEKGQTVTLRCDPISGHDNLYWYRRVMGKEIKFLLHFVKESKQDESGMPNNRFLAERTGGTYSTLKVQPAELEDSGVYFCASSQETSGRETQYFGPGTRLLVL.

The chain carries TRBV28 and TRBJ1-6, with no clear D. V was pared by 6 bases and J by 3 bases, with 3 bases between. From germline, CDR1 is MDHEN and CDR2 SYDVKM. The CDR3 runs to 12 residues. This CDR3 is CASRSYNSPLHF. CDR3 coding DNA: TGTGCCAGCAGAAGCTATAATTCACCCCTCCACTTT. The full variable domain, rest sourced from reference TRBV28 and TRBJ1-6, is DVKVTQSSRYLVKRTGEKVFLECVQDMDHENMFWYRQDPGLGLRLIYFSYDVKMKEKGDIPEGYSVSREKKERFSLILESASTNQTSMYLCASRSYNSPLHFGNGTRLTVT.

This chain's CDR3 is CASSSSRAGELFF. CDR3 DNA: TGTGCCAGCAGCTCTTCGCGGGCCGGGGAGCTGTTTTTT. V gene TRBV5-8 combines with J gene TRBJ2-2; possible D gene TRBD2, 5 bases. Deletions cut 3 bases from V and 6 bases from J, with 9 bases between. Germline V gene data show CDR1 as SGHTS and CDR2 as YDEGEE. This CDR3 has 13 residues.

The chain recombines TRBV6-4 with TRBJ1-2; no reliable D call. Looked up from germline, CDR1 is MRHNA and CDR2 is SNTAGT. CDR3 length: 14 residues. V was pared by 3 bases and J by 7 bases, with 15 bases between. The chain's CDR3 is CASSERTGAGGYTF. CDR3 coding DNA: TGTGCCAGCAGTGAACGTACGGGAGCCGGTGGCTACACCTTC.

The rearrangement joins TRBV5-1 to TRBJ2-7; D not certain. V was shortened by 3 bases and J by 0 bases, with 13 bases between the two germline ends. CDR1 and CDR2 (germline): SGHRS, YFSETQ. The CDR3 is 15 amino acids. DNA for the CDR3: TGCGCCAGCAGCTCGACGGGTGGGGTCTCCTACGAGCAGTACTTC. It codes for CASSSTGGVSYEQYF.

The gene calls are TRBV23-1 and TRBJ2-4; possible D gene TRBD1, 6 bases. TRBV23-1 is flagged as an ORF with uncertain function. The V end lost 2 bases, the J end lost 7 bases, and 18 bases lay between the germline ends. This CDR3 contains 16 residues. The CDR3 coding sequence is TGCGCCAGCAGTCAAGCCCTCAGGGGACCAAGGAACATTCAGTACTTC. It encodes CASSQALRGPRNIQYF.

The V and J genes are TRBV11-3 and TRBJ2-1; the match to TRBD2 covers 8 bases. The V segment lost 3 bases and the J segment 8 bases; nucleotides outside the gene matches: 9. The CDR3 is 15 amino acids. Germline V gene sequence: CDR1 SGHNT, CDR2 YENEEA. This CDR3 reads CASSLGSGSTDEQFF. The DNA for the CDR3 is TGTGCCAGCAGCTTGGGGAGCGGGAGCACCGATGAGCAGTTCTTC.

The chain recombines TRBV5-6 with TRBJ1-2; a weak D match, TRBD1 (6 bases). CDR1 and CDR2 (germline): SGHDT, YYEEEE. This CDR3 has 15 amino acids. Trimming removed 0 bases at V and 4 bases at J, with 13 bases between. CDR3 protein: CASSLAGGGGYGYTF. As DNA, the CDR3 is TGTGCCAGCAGCTTGGCTGGGGGAGGGGGCTATGGCTACACCTTC.

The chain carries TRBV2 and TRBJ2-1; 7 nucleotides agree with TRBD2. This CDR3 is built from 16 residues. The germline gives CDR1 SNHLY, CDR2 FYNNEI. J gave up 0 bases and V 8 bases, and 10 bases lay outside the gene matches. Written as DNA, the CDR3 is TGTGCCAGCCGCATCCCTGGCGGGGGCTCCTACAATGAGCAGTTCTTC. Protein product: CASRIPGGGSYNEQFF.

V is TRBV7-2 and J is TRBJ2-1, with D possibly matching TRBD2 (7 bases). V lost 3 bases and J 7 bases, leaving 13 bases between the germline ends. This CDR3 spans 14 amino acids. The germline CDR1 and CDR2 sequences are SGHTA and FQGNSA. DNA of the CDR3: TGTGCCAGCAGCTTCCGGGGGGCCTGGAATGAGCAGTTCTTC. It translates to CASSFRGAWNEQFF.

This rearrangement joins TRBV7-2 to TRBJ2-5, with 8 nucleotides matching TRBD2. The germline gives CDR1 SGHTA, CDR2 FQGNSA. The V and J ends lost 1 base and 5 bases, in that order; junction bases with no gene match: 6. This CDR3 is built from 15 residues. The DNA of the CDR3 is TGTGCCAGCAGCTTAGAGGGGGGACTAGGGGAGACCCAGTACTTC. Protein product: CASSLEGGLGETQYF.

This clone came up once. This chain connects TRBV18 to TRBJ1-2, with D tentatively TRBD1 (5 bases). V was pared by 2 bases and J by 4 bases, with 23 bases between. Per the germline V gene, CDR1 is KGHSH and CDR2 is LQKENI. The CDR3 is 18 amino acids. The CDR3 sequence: CASSPLPEAGGTPYGYTF. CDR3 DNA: TGTGCCAGCTCACCATTACCGGAGGCGGGAGGGACTCCCTATGGCTACACCTTC.

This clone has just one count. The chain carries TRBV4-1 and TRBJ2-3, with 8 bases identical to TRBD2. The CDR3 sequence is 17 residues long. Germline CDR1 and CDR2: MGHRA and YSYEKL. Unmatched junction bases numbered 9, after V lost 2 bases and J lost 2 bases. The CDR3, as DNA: TGCGCCAGCAGCCAAATCGGGGGGGCCGGGTTCACAGATACGCAGTATTTT. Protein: CASSQIGGAGFTDTQYF.

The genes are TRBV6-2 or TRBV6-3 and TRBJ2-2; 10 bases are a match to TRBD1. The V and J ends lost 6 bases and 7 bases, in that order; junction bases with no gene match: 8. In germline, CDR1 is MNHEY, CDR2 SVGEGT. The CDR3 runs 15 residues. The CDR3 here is CASSRDRGGGGELFF. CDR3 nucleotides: TGTGCCAGCAGCCGGGACAGGGGAGGAGGCGGGGAGCTGTTTTTT.

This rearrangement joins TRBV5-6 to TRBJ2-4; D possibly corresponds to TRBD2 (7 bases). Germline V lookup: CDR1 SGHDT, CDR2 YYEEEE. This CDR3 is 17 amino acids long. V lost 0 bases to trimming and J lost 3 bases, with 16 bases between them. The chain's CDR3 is CASSLVSAGQRKNIQYF. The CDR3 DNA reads TGTGCCAGCAGCTTGGTATCAGCGGGACAACGCAAAAACATTCAGTACTTC. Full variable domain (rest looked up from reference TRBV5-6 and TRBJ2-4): DAGVTQSPTHLIKTRGQQVTLRCSPKSGHDTVSWYQQALGQGPQFIFQYYEEEERQRGNFPDRFSGHQFPNYSSELNVNALLLGDSALYLCASSLVSAGQRKNIQYFGAGTRLSVL.

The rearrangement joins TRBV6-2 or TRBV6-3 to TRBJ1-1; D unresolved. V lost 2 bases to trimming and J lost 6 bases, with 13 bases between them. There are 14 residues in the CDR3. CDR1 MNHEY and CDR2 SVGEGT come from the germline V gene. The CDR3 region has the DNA TGTGCCAGCAGTTACGGGTCCGCCCCCTCTGAAGCTTTCTTT. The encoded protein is CASSYGSAPSEAFF.

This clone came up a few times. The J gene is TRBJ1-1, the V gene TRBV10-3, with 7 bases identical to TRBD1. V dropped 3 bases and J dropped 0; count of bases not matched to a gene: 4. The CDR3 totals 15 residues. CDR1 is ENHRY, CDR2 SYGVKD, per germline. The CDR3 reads CAISDRDSMNTEAFF. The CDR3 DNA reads TGTGCCATCAGTGACCGGGACAGTATGAACACTGAAGCTTTCTTT.

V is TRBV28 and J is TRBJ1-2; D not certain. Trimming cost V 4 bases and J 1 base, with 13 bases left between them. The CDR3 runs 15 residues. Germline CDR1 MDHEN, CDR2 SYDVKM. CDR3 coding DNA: TGTGCCAGCAGTTCCCGTTTGAGGGATAACTATGGCTACACCTTC. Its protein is CASSSRLRDNYGYTF.

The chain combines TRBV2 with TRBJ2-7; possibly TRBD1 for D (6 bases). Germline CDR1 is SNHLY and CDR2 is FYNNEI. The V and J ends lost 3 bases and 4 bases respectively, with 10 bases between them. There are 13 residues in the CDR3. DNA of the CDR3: TGTGCCAGCAGTGAGCGGACAGATTACGAGCAGTACTTC. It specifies CASSERTDYEQYF.

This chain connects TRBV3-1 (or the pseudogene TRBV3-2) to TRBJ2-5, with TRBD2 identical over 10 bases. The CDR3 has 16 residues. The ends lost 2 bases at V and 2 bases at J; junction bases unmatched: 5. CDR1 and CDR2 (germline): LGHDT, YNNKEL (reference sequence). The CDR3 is CASSQRLAGLQETQYF. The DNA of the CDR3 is TGTGCCAGCAGCCAACGACTAGCGGGTTTACAAGAGACCCAGTACTTC.

CDR3 DNA sequence: TGCGCCAGCAGCGGGAGGGGCGGGGGGCTACTCCAAGAGACCCAGTACTTC. It is translated as CASSGRGGGLLQETQYF. The V and J genes are TRBV5-1 and TRBJ2-5, with TRBD2 identical over 8 bases. After removal of 4 bases from V and 1 base from J, the junction contained 12 bases not matched to a gene. CDR3 length: 17 residues. Germline CDR1 reads SGHRS; CDR2 reads YFSETQ.

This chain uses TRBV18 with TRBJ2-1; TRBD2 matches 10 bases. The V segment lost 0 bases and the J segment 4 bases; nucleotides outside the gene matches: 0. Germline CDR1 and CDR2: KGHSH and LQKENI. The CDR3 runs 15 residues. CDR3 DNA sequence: TGTGCCAGCTCACCACCTAGCGGGAGGTACAATGAGCAGTTCTTC. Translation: CASSPPSGRYNEQFF.

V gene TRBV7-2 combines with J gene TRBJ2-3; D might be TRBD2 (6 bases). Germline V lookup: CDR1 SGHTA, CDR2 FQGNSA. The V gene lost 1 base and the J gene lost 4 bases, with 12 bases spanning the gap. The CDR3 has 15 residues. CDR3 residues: CASSLDATSSDTQYF. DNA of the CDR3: TGTGCCAGCAGCTTAGATGCGACTAGTTCAGATACGCAGTATTTT.

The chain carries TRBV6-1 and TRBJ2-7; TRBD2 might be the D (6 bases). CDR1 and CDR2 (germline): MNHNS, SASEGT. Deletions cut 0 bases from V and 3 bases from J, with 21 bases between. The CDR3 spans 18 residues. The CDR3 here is CASSEALGLRQGLYEQYF. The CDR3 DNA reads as TGTGCCAGCAGTGAAGCGCTTGGGCTTCGGCAGGGACTCTACGAGCAGTACTTC.

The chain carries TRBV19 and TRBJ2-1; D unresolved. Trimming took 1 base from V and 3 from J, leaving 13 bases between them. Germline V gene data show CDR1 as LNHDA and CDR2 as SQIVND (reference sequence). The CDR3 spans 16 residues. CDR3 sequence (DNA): TGTGCCAGTAGTATAGCGAGGAAGCGCGACTACAATGAGCAGTTCTTC. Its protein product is CASSIARKRDYNEQFF.

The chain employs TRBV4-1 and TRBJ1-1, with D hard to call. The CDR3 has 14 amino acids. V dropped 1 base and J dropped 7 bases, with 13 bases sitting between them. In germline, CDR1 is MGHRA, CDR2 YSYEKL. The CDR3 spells CASSQGAGYGEAFF. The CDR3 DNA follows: TGCGCCAGCAGCCAAGGGGCGGGTTACGGTGAAGCTTTCTTT.